This T cell receptor (beta chain) originates from a study of T-cell memory formation after mild COVID-19. Study in general: Among the donors, TCR clusters were largely specific to each donor. Study-level results: In pre-infection memory, a portion of responding clones appeared, which suggested that cross-reactive memory joined. Largely, contracting CD4+ clones fell within CM and EM, and contracting CD8+ clones within EMRA.

To note about this clonotype: Its cognate antigen is unknown.

TCRdb re-called the 5' RACE reads with MiXCR, one entry per CDR3 protein. The sample has fewer than 650,000 distinct CDR3 sequences, 20% to 25% seen once. Sequences were obtained from PBMCs or a T cell subset sorted from them (not recorded which). The receptor was isolated from an adult woman who had mild COVID-19 (a few samples of this study predate the infection). Cell type and time point are not known.

DNA for the CDR3: TGTGCCAGCAGCCAGTTTCCCCGCCATGGCTACACCTTC. It encodes CASSQFPRHGYTF. The chain has TRBV14 and TRBJ1-2; D remains ambiguous. Trimming left V 3 bases short and J 6 bases short, with 11 bases between. The germline gives CDR1 SGHDN, CDR2 FVKESK. The CDR3 is 13 residues long.